The 11 T cell receptor beta chains reported below all come from one sample, sequenced in a study of blood T cell repertoires in COVID-19. Sequencing used immunoSEQ multiplex PCR; TCRdb keeps in-frame clones, though not all of them. The data hold approximately 300,000 clones, with roughly 90% observed a single time. Sequencing was carried out using PBMCs or T cells enriched from blood (not recorded which). The origin of the receptors is a woman aged 30 to 39 who had recovered from COVID-19.

V and J are TRBV7-9 and TRBJ1-6; maybe TRBD1 (6 bases). CDR3 length equals 15 residues. Germline values: CDR1 SEHNR, CDR2 FQNEAQ (reference sequence). V shed 8 bases and J shed 9 bases, with 20 bases lying between them. This CDR3 is CASGPTGLGGSPLHF. In nucleotides, the CDR3 is TGTGCCAGCGGCCCAACCGGCCTAGGGGGTTCACCCCTCCACTTT.

This chain links TRBV28 with TRBJ2-5; 12 bases align to TRBD2. V was clipped by 5 bases and J by 5 bases; unmatched bases: 9. This CDR3 has 16 residues. Germline CDR1 MDHEN, CDR2 SYDVKM. CDR3 DNA: TGTGCCAGCAGTGGCGGGCTAGCGGGGGGGCCGGAGACCCAGTACTTC. Its protein product is CASSGGLAGGPETQYF.

V usage is TRBV2 and J usage is TRBJ1-2, with a possible D match to TRBD1 (6 bases). V lost 2 bases to trimming and J lost 2 bases, with 9 bases between them. Germline V gene sequence: CDR1 SNHLY, CDR2 FYNNEI. This CDR3 comprises 14 residues. The CDR3 coding sequence is TGTGCCAGCAGTGAACAGGGGCCGAACTATGGCTACACCTTC. It specifies CASSEQGPNYGYTF.

The chain uses TRBV5-4 and TRBJ2-7; tentative D call: TRBD2 (9 bases). Germline V CDR1 and CDR2: SGHNT, YYREEE (reference sequence). Trimming pared 3 bases from V and 5 bases from J, leaving 21 bases between. The CDR3 has 16 amino acids. The CDR3 loop is CASSSGGAGGRNEQYF. CDR3 DNA sequence: TGTGCCAGCAGCTCAGGGGGCGCGGGAGGGAGGAACGAGCAGTACTTC.

The rearrangement uses TRBV28 and TRBJ1-1; 10 bases fit TRBD1. This CDR3 is 15 amino acids long. The J segment lost 8 bases and the V segment lost 6 bases, leaving 12 bases of the junction unmatched. The germline V gene has CDR1 MDHEN and CDR2 SYDVKM. The CDR3 bases are TGTGCCAGCAGCTCCACCGGGACAGGGGCATCGGAAGCTTTCTTT. As protein: CASSSTGTGASEAFF. Supplemented by reference TRBV28 and TRBJ1-1, the full variable domain reads DVKVTQSSRYLVKRTGEKVFLECVQDMDHENMFWYRQDPGLGLRLIYFSYDVKMKEKGDIPEGYSVSREKKERFSLILESASTNQTSMYLCASSSTGTGASEAFFGQGTRLTVV.

V usage is TRBV4-3 and J usage is TRBJ2-7, with a possible D match to TRBD2 (5 bases). The ends were cut back, 5 bases at V and 0 bases at J, with 11 bases in the middle. The CDR3 loop spans 14 amino acids. CDR1 and CDR2 from the germline V gene are LGHNA and YSLEER. The CDR3 loop reads CASSYRELSYEQYF. CDR3 bases: TGCGCCAGCAGCTACCGGGAACTCTCCTACGAGCAGTACTTC.

The rearrangement joins TRBV28 to TRBJ1-2; no reliable D call. V shed 5 bases and J shed 4 bases, with 14 bases lying between them. The CDR3 loop spans 14 amino acids. CDR1 is MDHEN and CDR2 is SYDVKM in the germline V gene. Here the CDR3 reads CASSPPQKVYGYTF. DNA for the CDR3: TGTGCCAGCAGTCCCCCCCAGAAAGTCTATGGCTACACCTTC.

CDR3 sequence reads: CASSLDDGAVYGYTF. CDR3 coding DNA: TGTGCCAGCAGCTTAGATGATGGGGCAGTCTATGGCTACACCTTC. The J gene is TRBJ1-2, the V gene TRBV11-2, with D possibly being TRBD1 (5 bases). Trimming left V 0 bases short and J 4 bases short, with 12 bases between. Germline-derived CDR1 and CDR2 are SGHAT and FQNNGV. The CDR3 has 15 amino acids.

This clone was observed a few times. The rearrangement links TRBV7-2 to TRBJ2-7; a possible D gene is TRBD1 (7 bases). The CDR3 has 15 residues. Germline CDR1 and CDR2: SGHTA and FQGNSA. Between the trimmed V and J ends, which lost 5 bases and 3 bases, there was a span of 17 bases. In DNA form, the CDR3 reads TGTGCCAGCAGCCTCGCCGGGGGACAGAACTACGAGCAGTACTTC. Residues: CASSLAGGQNYEQYF.

This chain links TRBV18 with TRBJ2-7, with 14 bases that match TRBD2. Germline loops: CDR1 KGHSH, CDR2 LQKENI. V trimming: 3 bases; J trimming: 6 bases; junction bases outside the gene matches: 7. CDR3 size: 16 residues. The DNA for the CDR3 is TGTGCCAGCTCACCGGGACTAGCGGGAGTAGGAAGCGAGCAGTACTTC. Translation: CASSPGLAGVGSEQYF.

Worth noting for this clone: A read error may account for a junction end that differs from germline. The chain links TRBV7-7 to TRBJ2-1; 15 bases align to TRBD2. This CDR3 has 17 residues. Germline V gene data show CDR1 as SSHAT and CDR2 as FNYEAQ (reference sequence). The CDR3 coding sequence is TGTGCTAGCAGCGATAATGGACTAGCGGGGGGGAACAATGAGCAGTTCTTC. This gives the protein CASSDNGLAGGNNEQFF.